The 32 T cell receptor beta chains given below trace back to one sample, sequenced in a study of blood T cell repertoires in COVID-19. Assay used: immunoSEQ multiplex PCR; TCRdb lists only in-frame clones, some missing. The sample shows fewer than 250,000 clones, roughly four fifths of them seen only once. The source material was peripheral blood. All receptors derive from a woman between 65 and 79 years old with acute or convalescent COVID-19.

This clone was picked up a small number of times. V is TRBV7-2 and J is TRBJ1-5; D gene unclear. This CDR3 has 15 amino acids. Germline CDR1 SGHTA, CDR2 FQGNSA. V was cut by 1 base and J by 0 bases, with 7 bases left in between. The CDR3 DNA reads TGTGCCAGCAGCTTAGATCAGGATAGCAATCAGCCCCAGCATTTT. Amino acids: CASSLDQDSNQPQHF.

V gene TRBV5-1 combines with J gene TRBJ1-3; 9 bases agree with TRBD1. The trim removed 3 bases at V and 1 base at J, leaving 5 bases unmatched. Germline assignment: CDR1 SGHRS and CDR2 YFSETQ. This CDR3 region has 16 residues. The CDR3 region is CASSWGQGVSGNTIYF. The CDR3 nucleotides read TGCGCCAGCAGCTGGGGACAGGGTGTATCTGGAAACACCATATATTTT.

The V call is TRBV7-2, the J call TRBJ2-7; D unresolved. Trimming stripped 4 bases from V and 7 bases from J, with 17 bases between. This CDR3 comprises 14 residues. The germline CDR1 and CDR2 sequences are SGHTA and FQGNSA. The chain's CDR3 is CASSSRDGTTEQYF. In DNA form, the CDR3 reads TGTGCCAGCAGCTCCCGCGACGGTACTACTGAGCAGTACTTC.

The rearrangement joins TRBV20-1 to TRBJ1-4; D remains ambiguous. This CDR3 has 13 amino acids. CDR1 and CDR2 from the germline V gene are DFQATT and SNEGSKA (reference sequence). Trimming stripped 3 bases from V and 7 bases from J, with 12 bases between. The CDR3 DNA is TGCAGTGCTAGTGGGGAGGGCTCTGAAAAACTGTTTTTT. This encodes CSASGEGSEKLFF.

The rearrangement uses TRBV18 and TRBJ1-6, with D uncertain. Germline CDR1 and CDR2: KGHSH and LQKENI. The CDR3 is 13 amino acids. Trimming cost V 4 bases and J 13 bases, with 14 bases left between them. The CDR3 sequence: CASSQQSREPLHF. CDR3 coding DNA: TGTGCCAGCTCACAGCAAAGTCGGGAGCCCCTCCACTTT.

The genes are TRBV10-3 and TRBJ1-2; TRBD1 agrees at 7 bases. The CDR3 has 16 amino acids. J was trimmed by 7 bases and V by 2 bases; bases with no gene match: 13. Germline CDR1 reads ENHRY; CDR2 reads SYGVKD. The CDR3 DNA reads TGTGCCATCAGTGAGCCCCAGACAGGGATCCAGGCTGGCTACACCTTC. Amino acids: CAISEPQTGIQAGYTF.

A single count supports this clone. CDR3 sequence: CASSLRFGYQPQHF. The CDR3 DNA reads as TGTGCCAGCAGCTTGCGGTTCGGGTATCAGCCCCAGCATTTT. The chain joins TRBV7-2 to TRBJ1-5; no definite D call. V was cut by 3 bases and J by 5 bases, with 11 bases left in between. Germline CDR1 is SGHTA and CDR2 is FQGNSA. The CDR3 contains 14 residues.

The chain joins TRBV7-2 to TRBJ2-1; the D gene is possibly TRBD2 (5 bases). Per germline, CDR1 SGHTA and CDR2 FQGNSA. V shed 5 bases and J shed 1 base, with 18 bases lying between them. The CDR3 runs 17 residues. The CDR3 region has the DNA TGTGCCAGCAGCCCTTCACGTCCGGGAAGGTCCTACAATGAGCAGTTCTTC. Translated: CASSPSRPGRSYNEQFF. Filled out from reference TRBV7-2 and TRBJ2-1, the complete variable domain reads GAGVSQSPSNKVTEKGKDVELRCDPISGHTALYWYRQSLGQGLEFLIYFQGNSAPDKSGLPSDRFSAERTGGSVSTLTIQRTQQEDSAVYLCASSPSRPGRSYNEQFFGPGTRLTVL.

The V gene is TRBV6-5, the J gene TRBJ1-2, with TRBD1 identical over 8 bases. Germline CDR1 and CDR2: MNHEY and SVGAGI. V was pared by 2 bases and J by 4 bases, with 6 bases of the junction left unmatched. The CDR3 is 15 amino acids. CDR3 loop: CASSYPIGQGYGYTF. As DNA, the CDR3 is TGTGCCAGCAGTTACCCTATCGGACAGGGCTATGGCTACACCTTC.

The CDR3 DNA reads as TGTGCCAGCAGCGTCCAGACAGGTAGTATATACGAGCAGTACTTC. This sequence encodes CASSVQTGSIYEQYF. The chain links TRBV9 to TRBJ2-7, with D perhaps matching TRBD1 (6 bases). V lost 2 bases and J lost 4, with 16 bases in between. Germline V gene lookup returns CDR1 SGDLS and CDR2 YYNGEE. The CDR3 runs 15 residues.

This clone was picked up one time. This chain uses TRBV11-2 with TRBJ1-6; no reliable D call. This CDR3 has 15 amino acids. Trimming removed 0 bases from V and 8 bases from J, with 11 bases in between. CDR1 and CDR2 (germline): SGHAT, FQNNGV. DNA for the CDR3: TGTGCCAGCAGCTTAGAGGCCGGGTTGGATTCACCCCTCCACTTT. The encoded protein is CASSLEAGLDSPLHF.

V gene TRBV7-9 combines with J gene TRBJ1-5; D is possibly TRBD1 (6 bases). This CDR3 region has 15 residues. Trimming took 3 bases from V and 9 from J, leaving 18 bases between them. Germline loops: CDR1 SEHNR, CDR2 FQNEAQ (reference sequence). In DNA, the CDR3 is TGTGCCAGCAGCTTTAAATTCGGGGGGCAATGGCCCCAGCATTTT. This codes for CASSFKFGGQWPQHF.

V gene TRBV25-1 combines with J gene TRBJ2-3; a weak D match, TRBD2 (5 bases). Germline CDR1 is MGHDK and CDR2 is SYGVNS. The CDR3 extends over 17 amino acids. Trimming left V 8 bases short and J 1 base short, with 22 bases between. The CDR3 loop is CASSATKGEGGTDTQYF. The DNA of the CDR3 is TGTGCCAGCTCTGCCACCAAGGGCGAGGGTGGCACAGATACGCAGTATTTT.

This clone was found a few times. V and J are TRBV19 and TRBJ1-5; TRBD1 might be the D (5 bases). V was clipped by 5 bases and J by 6 bases, with 17 bases between them. Germline V lookup: CDR1 LNHDA, CDR2 SQIVND (reference sequence). The CDR3 runs to 15 residues. The CDR3 sequence is CASSLMGGRGQPQHF. CDR3 coding DNA: TGTGCCAGTAGTCTAATGGGGGGTCGCGGTCAGCCCCAGCATTTT.

The sample holds a few counts of this clone. This chain joins TRBV2 and TRBJ1-5, with a possible D match to TRBD1 (6 bases). The CDR3 length is 15 residues. Trimming removed 6 bases at V and 9 bases at J, with 21 bases between. Germline CDR1 SNHLY, CDR2 FYNNEI. CDR3 DNA sequence: TGTGCCAGCAGAGCAACAGGGATCAGATCAGGGCCCCAGCATTTT. This gives the protein CASRATGIRSGPQHF.

The CDR3 region is CASSSDGGKPQHF. The CDR3, as DNA: TGTGCCAGCAGCTCAGACGGGGGAAAACCCCAGCATTTT. The gene calls are TRBV3-1 (or the pseudogene TRBV3-2) and TRBJ1-5, with a weak D call TRBD1 (5 bases). Germline V CDR1 and CDR2: LGHDT, YNNKEL (reference sequence). V was pared by 5 bases and J by 10 bases, with 15 bases between. There are 13 residues in the CDR3.

The chain joins TRBV24-1 to TRBJ2-1; 8 nucleotides agree with TRBD1. With V trimmed by 7 bases and J by 3 bases, 4 bases remained unmatched. Germline CDR1 reads KGHDR; CDR2 reads SFDVKD. This CDR3 contains 14 residues. The CDR3 loop is CATREGQDYNEQFF. The CDR3 DNA is TGTGCCACCAGAGAGGGACAGGACTACAATGAGCAGTTCTTC.

The chain carries TRBV4-2 and TRBJ2-7, with TRBD2 identical over 13 bases. The CDR3 consists of 16 residues. The germline V gene encodes CDR1 LGHNA and CDR2 YNFKEQ. The J segment lost 2 bases and the V segment lost 0 bases, leaving 1 base of the junction unmatched. CDR3: CASSQETSGGAYEQYF. The CDR3 coding sequence is TGTGCCAGCAGCCAAGAAACTAGCGGGGGGGCCTACGAGCAGTACTTC.

This rearrangement joins TRBV7-2 to TRBJ1-2, with TRBD1 as a possible D gene (6 bases). V shed 5 bases and J shed 6 bases, with 16 bases lying between them. Germline assignment: CDR1 SGHTA and CDR2 FQGNSA. This CDR3 has 14 amino acids. The CDR3 nucleotides are TGTGCCAGCAGCAATACAGGGTCTTGGAATGGCTACACCTTC. Amino acids: CASSNTGSWNGYTF.

The chain couples TRBV21-1 to TRBJ1-5; the DNA was not used to check the table's D call, TRBD1. TRBV21-1 is designated a pseudogene. This CDR3 region has 18 residues. For the CDR3, the DNA is TGTGCCAGCAGCAAAGAAGAGACAGGGGTGTATAGCAATCAGCCCCAGCATTTT. Translation: CASSKEETGVYSNQPQHF.

The chain has TRBV30 and TRBJ1-2; 7 bases are a match to TRBD1. The CDR3 sequence is 13 residues long. Germline trimming cut 4 bases from V and 8 bases from J; bases unmatched to any gene: 10. Germline lookup yields CDR1 GTSNPN and CDR2 SVGIG (reference sequence). CDR3 DNA sequence: TGTGCCTGGAAATCACAGGGGTTGTACGGCTACACCTTC. Protein sequence: CAWKSQGLYGYTF.

The chain combines TRBV6-6 with TRBJ1-2, with TRBD1 matching 7 bases. This CDR3 is built from 13 residues. In germline, CDR1 is MNHNY, CDR2 SVGAGI (reference sequence). V lost 4 bases and J lost 4; bases outside the gene matches: 3. CDR3 nucleotides: TGTGCCAGCAGTTCCGACAGGGCCTATGGCTACACCTTC. Translating gives CASSSDRAYGYTF.

This clone was seen more than once but under ten times. The gene calls are TRBV19 and TRBJ2-5; 9 bases are a match to TRBD2. There are 14 residues in the CDR3. V was clipped by 7 bases and J by 4 bases; unmatched bases: 7. Germline V lookup: CDR1 LNHDA, CDR2 SQIVND (reference sequence). This CDR3 is CASNRGGAGETQYF. The DNA of the CDR3 is TGTGCCAGTAACCGCGGGGGGGCGGGAGAGACCCAGTACTTC.

The gene calls are TRBV6-5 and TRBJ1-6; 9 nucleotides agree with TRBD1. With V trimmed by 5 bases and J by 8 bases, 4 bases remained unmatched. The germline gives CDR1 MNHEY, CDR2 SVGAGI. This CDR3 has 14 residues. The CDR3 nucleotides are TGTGCCAGCAGTCGACAGGGGGTTGATTCACCCCTCCACTTT. Translating it yields CASSRQGVDSPLHF.

The chain joins TRBV9 to TRBJ1-2; 9 nucleotides agree with TRBD1. The V and J ends lost 4 bases and 7 bases, in that order; junction bases with no gene match: 11. The CDR3 extends over 15 amino acids. Germline CDR1 is SGDLS and CDR2 is YYNGEE. The CDR3 sequence: CASSPGGQGSGGYTF. The CDR3 bases are TGTGCCAGCAGCCCAGGAGGACAGGGGTCTGGTGGCTACACCTTC.

The J gene is TRBJ2-3, the V gene TRBV3-1 (or the pseudogene TRBV3-2), with 14 bases aligning to TRBD2. Trimming at V came to 4 bases and at J to 6 bases, leaving 9 bases not matched to a gene. The germline CDR1 and CDR2 sequences are LGHDT and YNNKEL (reference sequence). This CDR3 contains 17 residues. CDR3 protein: CASSLRGLAGGLDTQYF. The CDR3 nucleotides are TGTGCCAGCAGCCTTCGCGGACTAGCGGGGGGATTGGATACGCAGTATTTT.

The chain uses TRBV11-2 and TRBJ1-1; TRBD1 might be the D (5 bases). CDR1 SGHAT and CDR2 FQNNGV come from the germline V gene. Trimming cost V 0 bases and J 5 bases, with 10 bases left between them. This CDR3 has 14 amino acids. The CDR3 bases are TGTGCCAGCAGCTTAGAGGGTGGGGCAACTGAAGCTTTCTTT. It codes for CASSLEGGATEAFF. The full variable domain, in which reference TRBV11-2 and TRBJ1-1 provide the parts outside the CDR3, is EAGVAQSPRYKIIEKRQSVAFWCNPISGHATLYWYQQILGQGPKLLIQFQNNGVVDDSQLPKDRFSAERLKGVDSTLKIQPAKLEDSAVYLCASSLEGGATEAFFGQGTRLTVV.

V and J are TRBV9 and TRBJ1-6; 8 nucleotides agree with TRBD1. The trim removed 4 bases at V and 5 bases at J, leaving 5 bases unmatched. This CDR3 has 15 residues. Germline lookup yields CDR1 SGDLS and CDR2 YYNGEE. CDR3 sequence (DNA): TGTGCCAGCAGCCCGGACAGGGTCAATAATTCACCCCTCCACTTT. Protein: CASSPDRVNNSPLHF.

The rearrangement joins TRBV21-1 to TRBJ2-1; the table's D call, TRBD2, was not checked against the DNA. TRBV21-1 is a pseudogene. CDR3 length: 15 residues. The CDR3 reads CASSKSGGAYNEQFF. The CDR3 nucleotides are TGTGCCAGCAGCAAGTCCGGGGGGGCCTACAATGAGCAGTTCTTC.

The V call is TRBV7-9, the J call TRBJ1-2; 7 bases agree with TRBD1. From germline, CDR1 is SEHNR and CDR2 FQNEAQ (reference sequence). J was trimmed by 5 bases and V by 5 bases; bases with no gene match: 8. This CDR3 has 14 amino acids. CDR3: CASSQAGTAYGYTF. The CDR3 coding sequence is TGTGCCAGCAGCCAGGCCGGGACAGCATATGGCTACACCTTC.

The V gene is TRBV5-1, the J gene TRBJ2-5; 12 positions match TRBD2. CDR1 is SGHRS and CDR2 is YFSETQ in the germline V gene. The ends lost 3 bases at V and 5 bases at J; junction bases unmatched: 5. The CDR3 contains 15 residues. CDR3 protein: CASSSSGGAMETQYF. The CDR3 coding sequence is TGCGCCAGCAGCTCTAGCGGGGGGGCTATGGAGACCCAGTACTTC.

This clone was detected once. The chain employs TRBV24-1 and TRBJ1-1; D is possibly TRBD1 (5 bases). The germline V gene has CDR1 KGHDR and CDR2 SFDVKD. The V end lost 9 bases, the J end lost 5 bases, and 18 bases lay between the germline ends. The CDR3 is 14 amino acids. The CDR3 is CATSKGRVETEAFF. CDR3 DNA: TGTGCCACCTCCAAGGGCAGGGTGGAAACTGAAGCTTTCTTT.